This T cell receptor beta chain was profiled in a study of post-analysis software for immune sequencing data (dated by TCRdb to the mid-2010s). Broadly, across the study: Relapsing-remitting, secondary progressive and progressive-relapsing multiple sclerosis were recorded as disease courses, and subtype annotation was lacking for some patients. Patient repertoires were compared against some twelve previously published healthy control repertoires from donors aged roughly 6 to 26 years. A subset of samples was prepared in parallel using single-end sample barcoding, then pooled and co-amplified after Illumina adapter ligation.

For this chain, trimming is 6 bases at the V end and 5 bases at the J end, and the number of junction bases without a gene match is 7. The germline V gene yields SNHLY for CDR1 and FYNNEI for CDR2. Taken from cysteine to phenylalanine, the CDR3 has 16 residues. Only CDR3 DNA remains: 48 bases, in frame from the first base. Overall study results and their limits: Significantly higher frequencies in patients than in controls were found for roughly 5 TRBV segments, including TRBV5-6, TRBV5-1 and TRBV20-1. The multiple sclerosis patient group was slightly younger than the control group. When samples were clustered directly using the F measure, samples prepared in the same batch co-clustered strongly, which prompted a batch-effect correction. Normalized Chao1 diversity was significantly lower in multiple sclerosis patients than controls, suggesting substantial peripheral T-cell clonal expansion.

This clonotype was picked up a small number of times. Its binding antigen is unknown. Base qualities were left out, and no much larger clone turns up one base away. To demonstrate the VDJtools post-analysis software, the study profiled TCR beta repertoires from the peripheral blood of around 13 young patients with multiple sclerosis. Multiple sclerosis patients were children and adolescents aged 6 to 15 years. Preparation of the library involved PCR. Sequenced on an Illumina HiSeq 2500. To reduce PCR and sequencing biases, unique molecular identifiers were built into the TCR beta cDNA libraries. Roughly 500,000 cDNA molecules were obtained for every 1 to 10 million input T cells, so each molecule roughly corresponded to one T cell. The patient libraries were prepared and sequenced with the same protocol used for the earlier healthy control dataset. Samples belonging to the same batch were prepared together, multiplexed and sequenced on a shared HiSeq lane. The paper's data handling went like this. Raw barcoded reads were processed with MIGEC, and single-read molecular identifier groups were discarded before consensus assembly and CDR3 extraction. Clonotype tables were post-analysed with VDJtools, normalizing diversity by down-sampling all datasets to the smallest sample size. To correct batch-related cross-sample contamination, repertoire overlap clustering matched CDR3 amino acid sequences but not nucleotide sequences. The public reads were reprocessed in TCRdb via fastp at Q25 and MiXCR, keeping in-frame beta chains. Here each entry gathers all rows of one CDR3 protein and keeps the most common genes and DNA. The V and J calls shown here were made by TCRdb, not taken from the authors' results. The table for this sample lists 800,000 to 950,000 distinct CDR3 sequences; approximately 57% of them were counted only once. The ten biggest clones cover roughly 4.4% of the sample.

Sequencing used blood. The sequence was obtained from a girl between 5 and 17 years old with multiple sclerosis. The sequence is built from TRBV2 and TRBJ2-5; 15 bases in between match TRBD2. The nucleotides are TGTGCCAGCAGCCCCATTGGACTAGCGGGAGGGGAGACCCAGTACTTC. Its product reads: CASSPIGLAGGETQYF. Extended through the reference TRBV2 and TRBJ2-5 proteins, this CDR3 yields the full variable domain: EPEVTQTPSHQVTQMGQEVILRCVPISNHLYFYWYRQILGQKVEFLVSFYNNEISEKSEIFDDQFSVERPDGSNFTLKIRSTKLEDSAMYFCASSPIGLAGGETQYFGPGTRLLVL.